The T cell receptor beta chain under discussion was sequenced for a study of siplizumab effects on memory and regulatory T cells. Broader study findings: It seemed that naive T cells were more diverse than memory cells and were major contributors to the alloresponse. An assignable phenotype, naive or memory, was missing from roughly 86-96% of proliferating CD4+ or CD8+ clones. With siplizumab, Treg-derived clones averaged about 70% of mappable alloreactive CD4+ clones, versus 26.9% in controls.

A note on this clone: No antigen is known for it.

Assay used: immunoSEQ multiplex PCR; TCRdb lists only in-frame clones, some missing. In the table there are 75,000 to 95,000 clones, about nine tenths of which are singletons. The CDR3 extends over 12 amino acids. The germline V gene has CDR1 MNHNS and CDR2 SASEGT. V gave up 7 bases and J gave up 5 bases, with 9 bases separating them. This receptor was obtained from a human donor in good health. The sample comprised CD4+ T cells sorted from blood. The V gene is TRBV6-1, the J gene TRBJ1-5; D perhaps matches TRBD1 (5 bases). DNA for the CDR3: TGTGCCAGCAACCGGGGCCATCAGCCCCAGCATTTT. This translates into CASNRGHQPQHF.